The 10 T cell receptor beta chains below were found in one sample sequenced in a study of T cell clonotyping in hematopoietic cell transplantation. TCRdb keeps only in-frame clones here, not all; method: immunoSEQ multiplex PCR. The data contain about 69,000 clones, over 90% of them singletons. The specimen sequenced was peripheral blood mononuclear cells. All receptors derive from a man in his fifties or sixties in good health. Some clones in this sample may be carry-over from other donors' samples.

This clone was found a few times. The chain joins TRBV6-6 to TRBJ1-5; D call uncertain. The CDR3 contains 12 residues. Germline V CDR1 and CDR2: MNHNY, SVGAGI (reference sequence). Trimming cost V 4 bases and J 6 bases, with 7 bases left between them. The CDR3 spells CASSSPGQPQHF. The CDR3 nucleotides are TGTGCCAGCAGTTCCCCAGGTCAGCCCCAGCATTTT.

Here the CDR3 reads CASRPSGVAGELFF. CDR3 nucleotide sequence: TGTGCCAGCAGGCCTTCGGGGGTAGCCGGGGAGCTGTTTTTT. This chain links TRBV9 with TRBJ2-2; maybe TRBD2 (6 bases). CDR1 and CDR2 (germline): SGDLS, YYNGEE. Trimming pared 5 bases from V and 6 bases from J, leaving 14 bases between. The CDR3 is made up of 14 amino acids. The variable domain in full, with the rest retrieved from reference TRBV9 and TRBJ2-2, is DSGVTQTPKHLITATGQRVTLRCSPRSGDLSVYWYQQSLDQGLQFLIQYYNGEERAKGNILERFSAQQFPDLHSELNLSSLELGDSALYFCASRPSGVAGELFFGEGSRLTVL.

This chain connects TRBV27 to TRBJ1-5, with 10 positions matching TRBD1. The trim removed 6 bases at V and 7 bases at J, leaving 9 bases unmatched. Germline lookup yields CDR1 MNHEY and CDR2 SMNVEV (reference sequence). CDR3 length: 15 amino acids. CDR3 DNA sequence: TGTGCCAGCAGACTTACGGGACAGGGGATGCAGCCCCAGCATTTT. Translated: CASRLTGQGMQPQHF.

The genes are TRBV2 and TRBJ2-7; D might be TRBD1 (6 bases). The CDR3 runs 14 residues. The ends were cut back, 6 bases at V and 6 bases at J, with 18 bases in the middle. The germline gives CDR1 SNHLY, CDR2 FYNNEI. The DNA of the CDR3 is TGTGCCAGCAGACAGGGTGTTTTTGGAAGCGAGCAGTACTTC. The encoded protein is CASRQGVFGSEQYF. The whole variable domain, remainder taken from reference TRBV2 and TRBJ2-7, is EPEVTQTPSHQVTQMGQEVILRCVPISNHLYFYWYRQILGQKVEFLVSFYNNEISEKSEIFDDQFSVERPDGSNFTLKIRSTKLEDSAMYFCASRQGVFGSEQYFGPGTRLTVT.

CDR3 DNA sequence: TGTGCCAGCGGAGGGGGGGGGCACTATGGCTACACCTTC. Translating gives CASGGGGHYGYTF. This chain links TRBV27 with TRBJ1-2; possible D gene TRBD1, 6 bases. Germline values: CDR1 MNHEY, CDR2 SMNVEV (reference sequence). There are 13 residues in the CDR3. Trimming cost V 8 bases and J 3 bases, with 13 bases left between them.

This sequence joins TRBV5-6 and TRBJ2-5; TRBD2 matches at 9 bases. The CDR3 loop spans 17 amino acids. Germline CDR1 is SGHDT and CDR2 is YYEEEE. V was clipped by 0 bases and J by 2 bases; unmatched bases: 8. The CDR3 is CASSLESSGVPQETQYF. For the CDR3, the DNA is TGTGCCAGCAGCTTGGAGTCTAGCGGGGTACCTCAAGAGACCCAGTACTTC.

This rearrangement joins TRBV25-1 to TRBJ2-5; TRBD2 agrees at 7 bases. The CDR3 consists of 13 residues. Unmatched junction bases numbered 5, after V lost 6 bases and J lost 4 bases. In germline, CDR1 is MGHDK, CDR2 SYGVNS. The CDR3, as DNA: TGTGCCAGCAGCTGGGGGGGTGCAGAGACCCAGTACTTC. Translation: CASSWGGAETQYF.

This chain uses TRBV6-5 with TRBJ1-1; D not certain. Germline V gene data show CDR1 as MNHEY and CDR2 as SVGAGI. This CDR3 has 13 amino acids. V gave up 7 bases and J gave up 0 bases, with 9 bases separating them. The CDR3: CASNLNLNTEAFF. For the CDR3, the DNA is TGTGCCAGCAATCTAAATCTGAACACTGAAGCTTTCTTT.

The rearrangement uses TRBV9 and TRBJ2-3, with D hard to call. The CDR3 runs to 12 residues. V shed 0 bases and J shed 4 bases, with 3 bases lying between them. Germline-derived CDR1 and CDR2 are SGDLS and YYNGEE. The CDR3 sequence is CASSVAPDTQYF. In DNA, the CDR3 is TGTGCCAGCAGCGTAGCTCCAGATACGCAGTATTTT.

The chain combines TRBV7-3 with TRBJ2-1; D is possibly TRBD1 or TRBD2 (5 bases each). Germline CDR1 reads SGHTA; CDR2 reads FQGTGA. Trimming shortened V by 5 bases and J by 6 bases, and 11 bases separated the two germline ends. This CDR3 contains 13 residues. CDR3 protein: CASSPGRFNEQFF. In nucleotides, the CDR3 is TGTGCCAGCAGCCCGGGGCGGTTCAATGAGCAGTTCTTC.